This T cell receptor (beta chain) was profiled in a study of blood T cell repertoires in COVID-19. Data came from immunoSEQ multiplex PCR; TCRdb stores just in-frame clones and leaves some out. The table has some 490,000 clones, approximately 83% seen once. The sequenced material came from peripheral blood. This TCR came from a human donor in a cohort sampled during active COVID-19.

The CDR3 region has the DNA TGCGCCAGCAGCTGGGGGGGAGCCTGGACCGGGGAGCTGTTTTTT. Translated, it gives CASSWGGAWTGELFF. The chain couples TRBV5-1 to TRBJ2-2, with 7 bases identical to TRBD2. The V gene end was trimmed by 3 bases and the J gene end by 5 bases; junction bases not matched to a gene: 7. The CDR3 has 15 amino acids. Germline V CDR1 and CDR2: SGHRS, YFSETQ.